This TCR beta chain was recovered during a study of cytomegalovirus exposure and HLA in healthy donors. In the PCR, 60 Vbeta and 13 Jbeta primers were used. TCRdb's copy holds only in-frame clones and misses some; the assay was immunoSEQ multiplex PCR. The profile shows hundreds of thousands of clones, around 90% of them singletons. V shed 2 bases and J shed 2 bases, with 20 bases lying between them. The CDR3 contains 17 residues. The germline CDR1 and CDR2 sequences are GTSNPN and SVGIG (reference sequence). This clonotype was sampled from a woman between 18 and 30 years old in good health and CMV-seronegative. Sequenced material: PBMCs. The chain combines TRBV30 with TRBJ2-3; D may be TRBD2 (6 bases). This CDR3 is CAWSSLLNGGPTDTQYF. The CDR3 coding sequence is TGTGCCTGGAGTTCACTACTGAACGGGGGACCCACAGATACGCAGTATTTT.